A selection of T cell receptor beta chains follows, all from one sample in a study of shared clonotypes between healthy human individuals. TCRdb's copy holds only in-frame clones and misses some; the assay was immunoSEQ multiplex PCR. The sample has approximately 1.9 million clones, roughly 93% seen once. Sample: naive CD8+ T cells from PBMCs. The receptors were gathered from a man in his late teens or twenties in good health. Some clones in this sample may be carry-over from other donors' samples. Each CDR3 is given with its conserved first and last residue. The order of the fields is CDR3 protein, J gene, V gene.

CSVEDTLAGGNEQFF | TRBJ2-1 | TRBV29-1
CASSLGTTNRETQYF | TRBJ2-5 | TRBV5-1
CATKPREEETQYF | TRBJ2-5 | TRBV19
CASNLLAGGPVGTQYF | TRBJ2-5 | TRBV6-6
CASSDSLAGGYNEQFF | TRBJ2-1 | TRBV10-2
CASSFGSLAGDTDTQYF | TRBJ2-3 | TRBV27
CASSLRTGEGTEAFF | TRBJ1-1 | TRBV27
CASSLGQGGVENTEAFF | TRBJ1-1 | TRBV5-1
CASSLFVADFQETQYF | TRBJ2-5 | TRBV28
CASSMDAGEGEQYF | TRBJ2-7 | TRBV19
CASSYGQGAGEQYF | TRBJ2-7 | TRBV27
CASSATDRANPYEQYF | TRBJ2-7 | TRBV13
CASSARGPSPAGYTF | TRBJ1-2 | TRBV27
CASSLHEGSRTGELFF | TRBJ2-2 | TRBV23-1
CASSWGGAPPDTEAFF | TRBJ1-1 | TRBV5-8
CASSRLLGEQYF | TRBJ2-7 | TRBV5-4
CASSLWTGGGNEQFF | TRBJ2-1 | TRBV28
CATSSAPGLATGETQYF | TRBJ2-5 | TRBV15
CASSPPRGTSTDTQYF | TRBJ2-3 | TRBV5-4
CASRCQETQYF | TRBJ2-5 | TRBV12-2